Listed below are T cell receptor beta chains from one sample, sequenced in a study of neurological immune-mediated disorders. TCRdb itself ran the 5' RACE reads through MiXCR, one entry per CDR3 protein. This table has tens of thousands of distinct CDR3 sequences, around 12% appearing once. Sequenced sample: PBMCs. These receptors all come from a man aged 55 to 70 in good health. CDR3s include the opening cysteine and the closing phenylalanine or tryptophan. The D gene is left open where the match is weak. Rows may omit the clone size; those that give it use once, few, many or a size class.

>TRBJ2-5|-|-|TRBV15
TGTGCCACCAGCGGAGATTGGCCGGAGACACAGTACTTC
CATSGDWPETQYF
>TRBJ2-3|-|many|TRBV5-1
TGCGCCAGCAGCTTGGTCCAGGGGCCGGGGGATACGCAGTATTTT
CASSLVQGPGDTQYF
>TRBJ1-1|-|many|TRBV9
TGTGCCAGCAGCGTAGCGGTGAACACTGAAGCTTTCTTT
CASSVAVNTEAFF
>TRBJ2-2|TRBD2|many|TRBV29-1
TGCAGCGGGATAGCGGGAGAGAATTCCGGGGAGCTGTTTTTT
CSGIAGENSGELFF
>TRBJ2-3|TRBD2|many|TRBV5-1
TGCGCCAGCAGCTTGGTGACTGCGGGAGGTTCCTCTAGCACAGATACGCAGTATTTT
CASSLVTAGGSSSTDTQYF
>TRBJ1-2|-|many|TRBV5-6
TGTGCCAGCAGCTCAGACCCCGGACAGACCTATGGCTACACCTTC
CASSSDPGQTYGYTF
>TRBJ2-3|-|many|TRBV5-1
TGCGCCAGCAGCCGACAGCAGAACACAGATACGCAGTATTTT
CASSRQQNTDTQYF
>TRBJ2-3|-|many|TRBV5-1
TGCGCCAGCAGCCGGGGCCGCACAGATACGCAGTATTTT
CASSRGRTDTQYF
>TRBJ2-5|-|many|TRBV5-1
TGCGCCAGCAGCTTCCAGCTGATCCAAGAGACCCAGTACTTC
CASSFQLIQETQYF
>TRBJ2-5|-|many|TRBV28
TGTGCCAGCAGCCCGTTCTCTCGGGAGACCCAGTACTTC
CASSPFSRETQYF
>TRBJ2-3|TRBD2|many|TRBV20-1
TGCAGTGCTCGGACTAGCGGCGCAGATACGCAGTATTTT
CSARTSGADTQYF
>TRBJ2-3|-|many|TRBV7-2
TGTGCCAGCAGCTTAGTTGGCGAAATCACAGATACGCAGTATTTT
CASSLVGEITDTQYF
>TRBJ2-3|-|many|TRBV5-1
TGCGCCAGCAGCTCAGACAGTTTCACAGATACGCAGTATTTT
CASSSDSFTDTQYF
>TRBJ1-2|TRBD1|many|TRBV3-1
TGTGCCAGCAGCCAGGGACAGGGGCATGGCTACACCTTC
CASSQGQGHGYTF
>TRBJ1-4|-|many|TRBV7-8
TGTGCCAGCAGCCCAGGTCCAAGAGGTCGGGGTGAAAAACTGTTTTTT
CASSPGPRGRGEKLFF
>TRBJ1-1|TRBD1|many|TRBV20-1
TGCAGTGCTGAGGCAGGGGGATACTACACTGAAGCTTTCTTT
CSAEAGGYYTEAFF
>TRBJ1-1|-|many|TRBV20-1
TGCAGTGCTAGAGATCTAGCCATGAACACTGAAGCTTTCTTT
CSARDLAMNTEAFF
>TRBJ1-1|-|many|TRBV28
TGTGCCAGCAGCAGAATGAACACTGAAGCTTTCTTT
CASSRMNTEAFF
>TRBJ1-1|-|-|TRBV6-5
TGTGCCAGCAGTTACCGACAGGTGACGACTGAAGCTTTCTTT
CASSYRQVTTEAFF
>TRBJ2-3|TRBD1|many|TRBV20-1
TGCAGTGCTAGAGTACAGGGGGACGCGGCAGATACGCAGTATTTT
CSARVQGDAADTQYF
>TRBJ1-1|-|many|TRBV5-6
TGTGCCAGCAGCTCGTTGAGGTCTTCCGGGGCTTTCTTT
CASSSLRSSGAFF
>TRBJ2-3|-|medium-sized|TRBV5-1
TGCGCCAGCAGTTCTCAGGGGCAAGGGGATACGCAGTATTTT
CASSSQGQGDTQYF
>TRBJ1-2|-|many|TRBV20-1
TGCAGTGCTAGAGATCCGAACAGCGAAATCTATGGCTACACCTTC
CSARDPNSEIYGYTF
>TRBJ2-1|-|-|TRBV7-2
TGTGCGAGCAGCCACGGTCGATCTTACCCCGACAATGATCAGTTCTTC
CASSHGRSYPDNDQFF
>TRBJ1-2|-|many|TRBV6-5
TGTGCCAGCAGTCACCGGGTCCAGAGTGGTGGCTATGGCTACACCTTC
CASSHRVQSGGYGYTF
>TRBJ1-5|-|-|TRBV20-1
TGCAGTGTTATTAGGCAGGGCTATAGCAATCAGCCCCAGCATTTT
CSVIRQGYSNQPQHF
>TRBJ2-3|-|many|TRBV5-1
TGCGCCAGCAGCTTTGGACAGCGAGATACGCAGTATTTT
CASSFGQRDTQYF
>TRBJ1-6|TRBD1|many|TRBV7-9
TGTGCCAGCAGCCGTGACAGGGATAATTCACCCCTCCACTTT
CASSRDRDNSPLHF
>TRBJ2-5|TRBD1|-|TRBV5-1
TGCGCCAGCAGCGGCGGACAGGGCGGCGGAGAGACCCAGTACTTC
CASSGGQGGGETQYF
>TRBJ2-3|-|few|TRBV10-3
TGTGCCATCAGGGAAACCGGGACTGACACAGATACGCAGTATTTT
CAIRETGTDTDTQYF
>TRBJ1-4|-|many|TRBV7-9
TGTGCCAGCAGCTACCGGGAGGGGGATGAAAAACTGTTTTTT
CASSYREGDEKLFF
>TRBJ2-7|TRBD1|many|TRBV5-6
TGTGCCAGCAGCTTGGCCCGGACAGGGCGGTTCTACGAGCAGTACTTC
CASSLARTGRFYEQYF
>TRBJ2-7|-|many|TRBV6-5
TGTGCCAGCTCGGCGGGTGGGGTGAGGGTCGAGCAGTACTTC
CASSAGGVRVEQYF
>TRBJ2-7|TRBD1|many|TRBV7-8
TGTGCCAGCAGCCCGCTCGGGACAGCGATCTACGAGCAGTACTTC
CASSPLGTAIYEQYF
>TRBJ2-7|-|-|TRBV5-1
-
CASSFYICSARDPPIKTGEQYF
>TRBJ2-1|TRBD2|many|TRBV7-9
TGTGCCAGCAGCTTCTCTAGCGGGAGCTCCTACAATGAGCAGTTCTTC
CASSFSSGSSYNEQFF
>TRBJ2-1|-|many|TRBV20-1
TGCAGTGCTAGAGCATTGGGGGCGCCAAGCTCCTACAATGAGCAGTTCTTC
CSARALGAPSSYNEQFF
>TRBJ1-4|-|many|TRBV5-6
TGTGCCAGCACGACGAGGGCCGGATCGGAAAAACTGTTTTTT
CASTTRAGSEKLFF
>TRBJ2-5|-|many|TRBV4-1
TGCGCCAGCAGCCAGGCTGACCATCGGGAGACCCAGTACTTC
CASSQADHRETQYF
>TRBJ2-7|-|medium-sized|TRBV9
TGTGCCAGCAGCGTAGGAGGACTGACAGACTACGAGCAGTACTTC
CASSVGGLTDYEQYF
>TRBJ2-1|-|-|TRBV20-1
TGCAGTGCTCTGCGGGACACCTACAATGAGCAGCTCTTC
CSALRDTYNEQLF
>TRBJ1-4|-|many|TRBV7-8
TGTGCCAGCAGCTTAGCACTGGCGGGATTTCGGACTAATGAAAAACTGTTTTTT
CASSLALAGFRTNEKLFF